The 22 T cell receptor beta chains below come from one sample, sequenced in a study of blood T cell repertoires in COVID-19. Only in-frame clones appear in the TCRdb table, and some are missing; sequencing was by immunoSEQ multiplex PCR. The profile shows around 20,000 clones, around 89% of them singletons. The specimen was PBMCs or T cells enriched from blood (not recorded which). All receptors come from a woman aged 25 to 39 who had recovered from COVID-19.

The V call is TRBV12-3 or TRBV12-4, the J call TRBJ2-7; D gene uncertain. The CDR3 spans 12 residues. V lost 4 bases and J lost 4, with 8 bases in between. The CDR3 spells CASSSVRYEQYF. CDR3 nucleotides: TGTGCCAGCAGTTCGGTGAGATACGAGCAGTACTTC.

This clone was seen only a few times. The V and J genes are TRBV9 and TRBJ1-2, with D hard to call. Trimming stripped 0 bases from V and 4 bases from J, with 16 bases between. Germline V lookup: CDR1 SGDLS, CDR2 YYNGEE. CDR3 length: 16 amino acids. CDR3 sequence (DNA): TGTGCCAGCAGCGTAGGAGGGATAGCCACCCCCTATGGCTACACCTTC. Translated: CASSVGGIATPYGYTF.

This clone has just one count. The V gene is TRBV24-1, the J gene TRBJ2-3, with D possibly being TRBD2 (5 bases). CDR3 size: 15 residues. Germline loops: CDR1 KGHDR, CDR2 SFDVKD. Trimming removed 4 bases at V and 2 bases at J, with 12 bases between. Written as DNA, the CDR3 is TGTGCCACCAGTGACCGACGGACTGACACAGATACGCAGTATTTT. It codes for CATSDRRTDTDTQYF.

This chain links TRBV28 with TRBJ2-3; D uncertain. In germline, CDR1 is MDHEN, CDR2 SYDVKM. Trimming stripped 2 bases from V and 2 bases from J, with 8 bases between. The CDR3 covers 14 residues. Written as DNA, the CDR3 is TGTGCCAGCAGTTTACTTAGTCACACAGATACGCAGTATTTT. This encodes CASSLLSHTDTQYF.

CDR3 loop: CASRRTGMGNTEAFF. Here the CDR3 DNA reads TGTGCCAGCAGGCGGACAGGGATGGGGAACACTGAAGCTTTCTTT. The V and J genes are TRBV6-5 and TRBJ1-1; 8 bases map to TRBD1. This CDR3 is 15 amino acids long. The trim removed 6 bases at V and 1 base at J, leaving 7 bases unmatched. Germline loops: CDR1 MNHEY, CDR2 SVGAGI.

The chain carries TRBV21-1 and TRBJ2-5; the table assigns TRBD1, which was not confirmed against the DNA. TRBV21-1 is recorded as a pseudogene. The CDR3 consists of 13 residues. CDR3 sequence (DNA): TGTGCCAGCATCTCCAGGGGGAGGGAGACCCAGTACTTC. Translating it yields CASISRGRETQYF.

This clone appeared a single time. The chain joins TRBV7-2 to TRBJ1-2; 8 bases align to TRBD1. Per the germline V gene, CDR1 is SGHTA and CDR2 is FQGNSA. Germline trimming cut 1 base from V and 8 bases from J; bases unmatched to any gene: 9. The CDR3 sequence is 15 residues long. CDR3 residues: CASSLDNRGAEGYTF. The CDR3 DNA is TGTGCCAGCAGCTTAGACAACAGGGGGGCGGAAGGCTACACCTTC. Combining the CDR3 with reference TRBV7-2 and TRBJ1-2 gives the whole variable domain GAGVSQSPSNKVTEKGKDVELRCDPISGHTALYWYRQSLGQGLEFLIYFQGNSAPDKSGLPSDRFSAERTGGSVSTLTIQRTQQEDSAVYLCASSLDNRGAEGYTFGSGTRLTVV.

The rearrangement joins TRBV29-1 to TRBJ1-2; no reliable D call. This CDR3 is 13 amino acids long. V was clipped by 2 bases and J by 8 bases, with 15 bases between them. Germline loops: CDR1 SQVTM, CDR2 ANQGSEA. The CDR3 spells CSVERSGGYGYTF. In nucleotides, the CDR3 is TGCAGCGTTGAACGGAGTGGAGGGTACGGCTACACCTTC.

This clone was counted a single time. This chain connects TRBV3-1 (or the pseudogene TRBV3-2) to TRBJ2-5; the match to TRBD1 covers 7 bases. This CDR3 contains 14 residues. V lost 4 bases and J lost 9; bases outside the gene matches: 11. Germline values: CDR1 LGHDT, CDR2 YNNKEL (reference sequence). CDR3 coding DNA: TGTGCCAGCAGCCTCCAGACAGGGCCTGCGGCCCAGTACTTC. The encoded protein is CASSLQTGPAAQYF.

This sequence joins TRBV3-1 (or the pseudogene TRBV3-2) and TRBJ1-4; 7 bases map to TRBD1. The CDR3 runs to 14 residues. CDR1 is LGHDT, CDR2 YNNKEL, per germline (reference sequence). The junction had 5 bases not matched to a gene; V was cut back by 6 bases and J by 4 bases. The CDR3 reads CASRFGTDNEKLFF. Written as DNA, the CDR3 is TGTGCCAGCAGGTTCGGGACAGATAATGAAAAACTGTTTTTT.

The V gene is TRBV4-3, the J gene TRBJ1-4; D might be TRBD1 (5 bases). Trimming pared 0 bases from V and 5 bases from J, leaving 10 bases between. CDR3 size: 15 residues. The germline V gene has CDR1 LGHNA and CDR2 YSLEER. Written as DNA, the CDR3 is TGCGCCAGCAGCCAAGATATTTCAGGGAATGAAAAACTGTTTTTT. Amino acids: CASSQDISGNEKLFF.

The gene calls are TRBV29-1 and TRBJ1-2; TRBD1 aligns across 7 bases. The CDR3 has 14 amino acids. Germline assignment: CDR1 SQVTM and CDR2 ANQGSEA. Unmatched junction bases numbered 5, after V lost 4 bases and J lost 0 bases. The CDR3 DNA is TGCAGCGTTGCAGGACAGGAGACTAACTATGGCTACACCTTC. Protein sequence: CSVAGQETNYGYTF. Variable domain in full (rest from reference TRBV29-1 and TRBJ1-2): SAVISQKPSRDICQRGTSLTIQCQVDSQVTMMFWYRQQPGQSLTLIATANQGSEATYESGFVIDKFPISRPNLTFSTLTVSNMSPEDSSIYLCSVAGQETNYGYTFGSGTRLTVV.

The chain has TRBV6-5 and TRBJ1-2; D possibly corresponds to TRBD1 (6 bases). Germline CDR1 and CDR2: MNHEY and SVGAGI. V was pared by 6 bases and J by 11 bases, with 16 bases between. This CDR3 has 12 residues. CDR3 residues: CASSPGTLGYTF. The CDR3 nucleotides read TGTGCCAGCAGCCCCGGGACATTGGGATACACCTTC.

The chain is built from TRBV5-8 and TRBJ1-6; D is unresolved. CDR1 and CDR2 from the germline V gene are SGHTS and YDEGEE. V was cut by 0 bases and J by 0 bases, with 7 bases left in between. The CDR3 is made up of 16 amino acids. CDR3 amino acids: CASSLAASSYNSPLHF. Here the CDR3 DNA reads TGTGCCAGCAGCTTGGCCGCGAGCTCCTATAATTCACCCCTCCACTTT.

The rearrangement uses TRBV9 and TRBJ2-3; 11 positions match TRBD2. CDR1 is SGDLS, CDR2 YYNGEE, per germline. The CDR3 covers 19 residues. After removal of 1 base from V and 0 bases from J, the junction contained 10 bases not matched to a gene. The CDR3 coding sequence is TGTGCCAGCAGCGTACGCCTAGCGGGGGGTACGGCTAGCACAGATACGCAGTATTTT. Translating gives CASSVRLAGGTASTDTQYF.

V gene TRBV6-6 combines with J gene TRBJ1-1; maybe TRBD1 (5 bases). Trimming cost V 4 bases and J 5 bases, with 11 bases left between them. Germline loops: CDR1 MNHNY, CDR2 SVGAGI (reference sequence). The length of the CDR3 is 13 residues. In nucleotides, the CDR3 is TGTGCCAGCAGTTGGGGGGGAGATACTGAAGCTTTCTTT. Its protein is CASSWGGDTEAFF.

Here the CDR3 reads CASSYSTGSPYDYEQYF. CDR3 nucleotides: TGTGCCAGCAGTTACTCTACGGGTTCACCTTACGATTACGAGCAGTACTTC. The rearrangement uses TRBV6-2 or TRBV6-3 and TRBJ2-7, with D unclear. From germline, CDR1 is MNHEY and CDR2 SVGEGT. CDR3 length: 17 amino acids. V was clipped by 0 bases and J by 4 bases, with 19 bases between them.

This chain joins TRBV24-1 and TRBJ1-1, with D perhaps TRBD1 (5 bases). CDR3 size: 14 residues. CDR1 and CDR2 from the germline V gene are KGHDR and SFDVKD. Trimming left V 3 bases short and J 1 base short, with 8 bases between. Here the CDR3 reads CATSDGGANTEAFF. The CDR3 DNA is TGTGCCACCAGTGATGGCGGGGCGAACACTGAAGCTTTCTTT.

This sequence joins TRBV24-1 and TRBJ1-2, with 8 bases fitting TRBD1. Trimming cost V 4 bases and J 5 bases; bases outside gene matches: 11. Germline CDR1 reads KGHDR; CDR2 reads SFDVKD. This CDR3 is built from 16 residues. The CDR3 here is CATSDGQGTGSYGYTF. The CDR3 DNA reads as TGTGCCACCAGTGACGGACAGGGTACCGGCTCTTATGGCTACACCTTC.

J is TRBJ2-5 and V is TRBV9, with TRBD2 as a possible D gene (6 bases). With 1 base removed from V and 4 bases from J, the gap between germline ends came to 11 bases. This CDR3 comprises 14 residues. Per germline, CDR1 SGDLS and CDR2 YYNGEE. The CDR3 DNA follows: TGTGCCAGCAGCGTATTCGGAGGGATAGAGACCCAGTACTTC. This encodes CASSVFGGIETQYF.

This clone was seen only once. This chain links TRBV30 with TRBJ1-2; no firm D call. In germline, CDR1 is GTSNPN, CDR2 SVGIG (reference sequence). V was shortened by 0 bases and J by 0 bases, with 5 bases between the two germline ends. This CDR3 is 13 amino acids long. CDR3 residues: CAWSVLTNYGYTF. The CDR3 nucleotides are TGTGCCTGGAGTGTACTTACTAACTATGGCTACACCTTC.

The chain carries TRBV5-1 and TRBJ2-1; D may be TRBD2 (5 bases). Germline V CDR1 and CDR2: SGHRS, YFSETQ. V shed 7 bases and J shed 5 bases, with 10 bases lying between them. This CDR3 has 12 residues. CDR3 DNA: TGCGCCAGCGGCGTTAGCGACAATGAGCAGTTCTTC. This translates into CASGVSDNEQFF.